The sequence of this TCR beta chain was determined in a study of persistence of HIV-infected CD4 T cells. Cells were stimulated nonspecifically with anti-CD3/anti-CD28 magnetic beads. Sorting selected CD4+ T cells upregulating both CD40 ligand and CD69. As to this clone: No antigen is known for it. Other DNA sequences in the sample encode the same CDR3.

Points from the study as a whole: TCR analyses could not target the rare provirus-carrying CMV-responding cells.

Deletions cut 3 bases from V and 3 bases from J, with 10 bases between. This CDR3 comprises 15 residues. Germline V lookup: CDR1 SGDLS, CDR2 YYNGEE. The immunoSEQ assay was version 4, run in survey mode. Method: immunoSEQ multiplex PCR; TCRdb's copy keeps in-frame clones and lacks some. The table has some 45,000 clones, 88% seen once. The genes are TRBV9 and TRBJ2-6; perhaps D is TRBD1 or TRBD2 (5 bases each). The sequences come from CD4+ T cells sorted from PBMCs after roughly 20-hour stimulation, collected from a patient who received antiretroviral therapy. The receptor comes from an adult woman with HIV who was CMV-seropositive. The DNA for the CDR3 is TGTGCCAGCAGCGCGGGGACCCTTGGGGCCAACGTCCTGACTTTC. Its protein product is CASSAGTLGANVLTF.